The 5 T cell receptor beta chains reported below all come from one sample, sequenced in a study of OX40 agonist ivuxolimab in advanced cancers. Sequencing used immunoSEQ multiplex PCR; TCRdb keeps in-frame clones, though not all of them. The sample consists of under 80,000 clones, 88% of them appearing once. The material sequenced was CD4+ or CD8+ T cells sorted from blood, taken in a trial of the OX40 agonist ivuxolimab. The origin of the receptors is an adult with an advanced solid tumor such as melanoma, head and neck, liver or kidney cancer.

This clone was found once. The rearrangement uses TRBV5-6 and TRBJ2-2; D is uncertain. V was pared by 6 bases and J by 5 bases, with 20 bases between. CDR1 SGHDT and CDR2 YYEEEE come from the germline V gene. This CDR3 contains 16 residues. The CDR3, as DNA: TGTGCCAGCACCTCCCCCATTAGGGCGGCAACCGGGGAGCTGTTTTTT. Translation: CASTSPIRAATGELFF.

The chain joins TRBV2 to TRBJ2-5, with a weak D call TRBD2 (6 bases). The CDR3 runs to 16 residues. Germline V gene data show CDR1 as SNHLY and CDR2 as FYNNEI. Trimming left V 2 bases short and J 2 bases short, with 15 bases between. CDR3 DNA: TGTGCCAGCAGTGAATGGGTGGGAGGAGTACAAGAGACCCAGTACTTC. Translation gives CASSEWVGGVQETQYF.

About this clone: This CDR3 is missing its conserved last phenylalanine or tryptophan, likely due to a read error. It is unclear where the CDR3 begins or ends on the DNA, so no DNA is shown, and the CDR3 is as TCRdb lists it. The rearrangement uses TRBV6-4 and TRBJ2-7. A total of 12 residues make up the CDR3, ends included. Germline loops: CDR1 MRHNA, CDR2 SNTAGT. CDR3 sequence: CASSAGERGPLA.

This chain joins TRBV6-5 and TRBJ1-4; possible D gene TRBD1, 5 bases. CDR1 is MNHEY, CDR2 SVGAGI, per germline. Trimming took 10 bases from V and 0 from J, leaving 12 bases between them. The CDR3 has 14 amino acids. In nucleotides, the CDR3 is TGTGCCACCCGCCCGACAGCAACTAATGAAAAACTGTTTTTT. This codes for CATRPTATNEKLFF.

This chain connects TRBV30 to TRBJ2-3, with D unclear. The CDR3 covers 14 residues. CDR1 and CDR2 from the germline V gene are GTSNPN and SVGIG (reference sequence). Trimming removed 1 base at V and 0 bases at J, with 8 bases between. The CDR3 protein is CAWSAGTSTDTQYF. The CDR3 DNA reads as TGTGCCTGGAGTGCGGGTACTAGCACAGATACGCAGTATTTT.